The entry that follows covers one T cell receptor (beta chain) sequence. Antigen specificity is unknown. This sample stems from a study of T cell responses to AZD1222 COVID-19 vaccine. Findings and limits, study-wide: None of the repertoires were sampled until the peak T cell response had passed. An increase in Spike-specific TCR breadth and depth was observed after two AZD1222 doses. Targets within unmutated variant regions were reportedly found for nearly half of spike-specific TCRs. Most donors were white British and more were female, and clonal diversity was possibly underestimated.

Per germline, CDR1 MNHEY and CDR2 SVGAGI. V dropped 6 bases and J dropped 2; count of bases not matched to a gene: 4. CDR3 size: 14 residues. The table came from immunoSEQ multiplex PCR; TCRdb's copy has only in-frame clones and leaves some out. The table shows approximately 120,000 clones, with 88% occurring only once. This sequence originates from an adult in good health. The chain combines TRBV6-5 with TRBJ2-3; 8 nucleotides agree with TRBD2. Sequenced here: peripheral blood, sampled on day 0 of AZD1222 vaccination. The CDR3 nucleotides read TGTGCCAGCAGAACGGGGGGGCCCACAGATACGCAGTATTTT. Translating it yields CASRTGGPTDTQYF.